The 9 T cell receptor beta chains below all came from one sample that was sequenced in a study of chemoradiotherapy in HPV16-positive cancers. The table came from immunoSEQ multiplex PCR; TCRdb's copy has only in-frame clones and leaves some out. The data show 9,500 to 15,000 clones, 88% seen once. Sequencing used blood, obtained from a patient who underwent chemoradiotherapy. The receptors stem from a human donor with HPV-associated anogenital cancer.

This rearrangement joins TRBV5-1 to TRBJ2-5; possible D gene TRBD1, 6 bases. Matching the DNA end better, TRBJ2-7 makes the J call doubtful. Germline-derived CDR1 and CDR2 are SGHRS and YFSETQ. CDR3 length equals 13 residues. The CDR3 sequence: CASSRDNLYEQYF. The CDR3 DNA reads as TGCGCCAGCAGCAGGGACAACCTCTACGAGCAGTACTTC.

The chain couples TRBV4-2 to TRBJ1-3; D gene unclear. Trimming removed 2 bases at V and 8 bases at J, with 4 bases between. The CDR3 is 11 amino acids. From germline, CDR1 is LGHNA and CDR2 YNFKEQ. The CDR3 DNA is TGTGCCAGCAGCCAAAGTGACACCATATATTTT. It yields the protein CASSQSDTIYF.

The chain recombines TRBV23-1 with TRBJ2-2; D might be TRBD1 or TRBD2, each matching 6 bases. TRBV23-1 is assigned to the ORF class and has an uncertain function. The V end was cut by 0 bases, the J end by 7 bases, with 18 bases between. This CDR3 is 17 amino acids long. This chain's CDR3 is CASSQSGGQMAGGELFF. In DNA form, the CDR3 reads TGCGCCAGCAGTCAATCGGGGGGCCAAATGGCGGGCGGGGAGCTGTTTTTT.

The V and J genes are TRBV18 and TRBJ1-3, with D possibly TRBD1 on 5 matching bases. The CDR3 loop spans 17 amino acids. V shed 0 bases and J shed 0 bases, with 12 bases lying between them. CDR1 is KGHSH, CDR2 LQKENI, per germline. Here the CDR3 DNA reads TGTGCCAGCTCACCACCTCCGGGACGGTCCTCTGGAAACACCATATATTTT. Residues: CASSPPPGRSSGNTIYF.

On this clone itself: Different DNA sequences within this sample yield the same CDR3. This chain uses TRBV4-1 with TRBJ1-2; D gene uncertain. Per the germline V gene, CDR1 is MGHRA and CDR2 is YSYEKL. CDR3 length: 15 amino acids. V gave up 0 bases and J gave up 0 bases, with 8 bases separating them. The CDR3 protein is CASSQDPGPNYGYTF. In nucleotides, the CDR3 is TGCGCCAGCAGCCAAGACCCAGGTCCTAACTATGGCTACACCTTC.

The CDR3 is CASSQESAYPYEQYF. CDR3 DNA sequence: TGCGCCAGCAGCCAAGAGTCAGCATACCCCTACGAGCAGTACTTC. The V call is TRBV4-3, the J call TRBJ2-7; unclear D gene. The germline V gene encodes CDR1 LGHNA and CDR2 YSLEER. This CDR3 spans 15 amino acids. Trimming removed 0 bases at V and 2 bases at J, with 11 bases between.

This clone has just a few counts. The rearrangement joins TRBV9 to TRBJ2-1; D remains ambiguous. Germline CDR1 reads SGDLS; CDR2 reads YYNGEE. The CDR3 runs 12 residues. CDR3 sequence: CASGSSYNEQFF. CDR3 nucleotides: TGTGCTTCGGGTAGCTCCTACAATGAGCAGTTCTTC.

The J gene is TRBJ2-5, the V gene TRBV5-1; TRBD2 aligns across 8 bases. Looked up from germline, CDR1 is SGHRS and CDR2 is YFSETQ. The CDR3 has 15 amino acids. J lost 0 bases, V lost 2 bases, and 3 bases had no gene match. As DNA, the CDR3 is TGCGCCAGCAGCTTTAATAGCGGGAACCAAGAGACCCAGTACTTC. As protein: CASSFNSGNQETQYF.

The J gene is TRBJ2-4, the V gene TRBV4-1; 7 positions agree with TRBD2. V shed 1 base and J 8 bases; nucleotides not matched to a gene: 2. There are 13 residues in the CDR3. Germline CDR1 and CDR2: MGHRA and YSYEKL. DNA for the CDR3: TGCGCCAGCAGCCAAGCCAGCGGGGACATTCAGTACTTC. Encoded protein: CASSQASGDIQYF.